This T cell receptor beta chain was observed in a study of blood T cell repertoires in COVID-19. At the level of the study: T cells, B-cell-depleted T cells, or PBMCs provided the cDNA or gDNA that served as material.

CDR3 size: 13 residues. Germline V gene data show CDR1 as SGHTA and CDR2 as FQGNSA. The V segment lost 5 bases and the J segment 7 bases; nucleotides outside the gene matches: 4. Repertoires were generated with immunoSEQ multiplex PCR, while TCRdb's copy carries only in-frame clones and drops some. This table holds 95,000 to 100,000 clones, 81% found once. This TCR derives from a woman over 75 with acute or convalescent COVID-19. The chain uses TRBV7-2 and TRBJ1-3; 8 positions agree with TRBD1. The sequencing input was peripheral blood. DNA of the CDR3: TGTGCCAGCAGCCCATACAGGGGGAACACCATATATTTT. It encodes CASSPYRGNTIYF.